This entry concerns a single T cell receptor beta chain. Its specificity is unknown. The data originate from a study of Ad26.COV2.S vaccination and SARS-CoV-2 variants. In the study overall: The authors gave Ad26.COV2.S intramuscularly, either once or twice 56 days apart. Study results and caveats: Higher spike-specific TCR breadth was found in vaccine recipients than in placebo recipients.

The CDR3 extends over 17 amino acids. J gave up 1 base and V 4 bases, and 5 bases lay outside the gene matches. CDR1 is KGHDR, CDR2 SFDVKD, per germline. The assay was immunoSEQ multiplex PCR, and TCRdb's table has in-frame clones only and misses some. Among some 270,000 clones listed, around 85% were seen once. Stated treatment: roughly 20 received Ad26.COV2.S at low or high dose, single or two shots; several received placebo; per-sample allocation not given. The samples were gathered on day 63 after the first injection of vaccine or placebo. This receptor was identified in a person aged 18-60 years who received the Ad26.COV2.S COVID-19 vaccine or a placebo. Sequencing was performed on peripheral blood, taken in a trial of Ad26.COV2.S vaccine versus placebo. The chain is built from TRBV24-1 and TRBJ2-2; TRBD2 matches at 10 bases. As DNA, the CDR3 is TGTGCCACCAGTGACCGCCGACTAGCGGGGAACACCGGGGAGCTGTTTTTT. Encoded protein: CATSDRRLAGNTGELFF.